This T cell receptor beta chain was identified during a study of shared clonotypes between healthy human individuals (TCRdb year 2020). At the level of the whole study: A couple of women and three men aged 18 to 49 years were included in the cohort. For each donor, CD4 naive and CD4 memory were each run on three plates, CD8 naive on two plates, and CD8 memory on one plate. The study deeply sequenced blood TCR repertoires of five healthy adults to estimate repertoire size and the extent of clonotype sharing between individuals. To increase sequencing depth and limit assay-specific biases, TCR repertoire library preparation and sequencing were carried out by different laboratories using diverse techniques. Leukapheresis yielded between about 0.94 and 10 billion PBMCs per donor. The research as a whole found: Sampling was restricted to blood, and TCR repertoires in tissues likely differ from the TCR repertoires found in blood. Because the study included only a small number of donors, the genetic and exposure-history diversity represented was limited. Approximately 5% of naive CD4, around 3.6% of naive CD8, roughly 2.4% of memory CD4, and over 0.35% of memory CD8 clonotypes were shared across several donors. Rarefaction of sorted-subset datasets indicated incomplete sequencing despite the large sequencing depth. Naive subsets generally had larger estimated clonotype richness than memory subsets did. Pairwise subsampling indicated that sequencing depth was expected to affect the degree of clonotype sharing among donors. Clonotypes shared by all four sorted-subset donors showed higher generation probabilities than non-shared clonotypes.

CDR1 and CDR2, looked up from the germline V gene, are SQVTM and ANQGSEA. From V the trimming removes 2 bases and from J it removes 7 bases, while the gene matches leave 9 bases of the junction unaccounted for. Inclusive of the bounding cysteine and phenylalanine, the CDR3 is 15 residues long. Kept here is only the CDR3 DNA, which spans 45 bases and is read in frame from base 1. Healthy HIV-negative adults with no recently reported acute infections or vaccinations were included as donors. All donors were Caucasian adults living in Nashville, Tennessee, USA. CD8 memory samples consisted of magnetically selected CD45RO+ cells combined with CCR7-negative CD45RA+ effector memory (TemRA) cells. After blood collection by leukapheresis, PBMCs were isolated using Ficoll-Histopaque density gradient centrifugation and then cryopreserved in the vapor phase of liquid nitrogen. Purity and quantity of every magnetically sorted T cell population were checked by analytical flow cytometry. Genomic DNA was isolated from every sorted fraction and measured by UV absorbance on a Nanodrop 2000c.

Using the deep immunoSEQ assay, multiplex PCR amplified TCR CDR3 regions from genomic DNA. Extracted genomic DNA from each cell subset was spread evenly across all wells of several immunoSEQ 96-well plates, with each plate serving as a replicate. For sorted subsets, each replicate PCR was loaded with around 220 ng genomic DNA, equivalent to 32,000 or so T cell genomes. Purified libraries were measured with a Qubit 3.0 fluorometer, size-checked on a Bioanalyzer 2100, and measured again with the KAPA Library Quantification kit. A separate single-read 150-cycle Illumina NextSeq 550 flow cell was used to sequence each immunoSEQ 96-well plate. The authors' pipeline ran thus. Because the immunoSEQ output held only junctional sequences and lacked quality scores, the filtering could not match the filtering applied to full-length reads. Sequences were annotated with PyIR, a Python wrapper for IgBLAST v1.9, using IMGT germline references to assign V/J genes and CDR3. Reads were removed for weak V/J assignments (E-value above 1e-6), missing CDR3, stop codons, out-of-frame junctions, or ambiguous translated residues. V3J clonotypes were defined as sequences sharing an identical inferred V gene, J gene, and CDR3 amino acid sequence. The percentage overlap between two repertoires was calculated by dividing the number of shared unique clonotypes by the size of the smaller repertoire. Richness of each repertoire was evaluated using RTK rarefaction, the Chao1 estimator, and Recon v2.1 estimates of unobserved clonotypes. Generation probabilities were computed with OLGA for all TCRbeta clonotypes obtained by the gDNA method from a handful of donors. TCRdb provides this immuneACCESS table in a form limited to in-frame rearrangements. Some clones are lacking; in checked studies, under half of them reflect an unresolved V gene, and why the rest are absent is not known. V, J and clone size were drawn from that table, and D and trimming were deduced from the DNA. Present in this sample are more than 550,000 clones, 90% of which were seen just once. The top ten clonotypes cover 34% of the sample.

As regards this clone: Its antigen specificity is not known. No base quality information exists; no much larger clone differs at one position.

This chain is built from TRBV29-1 and TRBJ2-1; 9 nucleotides in the junction match TRBD1. The origin of this receptor is a man younger than 35 in good health. Some clones in this sample may be carry-over from other donors' samples. The specimen was memory CD8+ T cells from PBMCs. The cell subset or site label, read with the paper, signifies: CD45RO+ cells pooled with CCR7-negative TemRA cells. The base sequence is TGCAGCGTTGAATTGGGACAGGGTAATCTGAATGAGCAGTTCTTC. It specifies CSVELGQGNLNEQFF.